This T cell receptor (beta chain) was recovered during a study of blood T cell repertoires in COVID-19. On the study more broadly: Spain, Italy and the United States supplied samples that represented acute and convalescent COVID-19.

Individuals drawn from 24 US areas were roughly 18 to 95 years old. Each participant's cohort was designated according to participant-reported clinical history. Original methodology: Reference gene primers were amplified, and this amplification served to estimate nucleated cell counts. Sequenced by immunoSEQ multiplex PCR; TCRdb stores in-frame clones only, minus some. The V and J calls and clone size were taken over from that table, and D and trimming were inferred from the DNA. Here the sample spans roughly 200,000 clones, 89% being singletons. Looked up from germline, CDR1 is SGHRS and CDR2 is YFSETQ. V gave up 2 bases and J gave up 1 base, with 18 bases separating them. This CDR3 comprises 17 residues.

The chain uses TRBV5-1 and TRBJ2-5; maybe TRBD1 (6 bases). The TCR was taken from a woman aged 25 to 39 with acute COVID-19. Sequencing input: PBMCs or T cells enriched from blood (not recorded which). CDR3 nucleotide sequence: TGCGCCAGCAGCTTTACGAATCCCGGACAGACCCAAGAGACCCAGTACTTC. Its translation is CASSFTNPGQTQETQYF.